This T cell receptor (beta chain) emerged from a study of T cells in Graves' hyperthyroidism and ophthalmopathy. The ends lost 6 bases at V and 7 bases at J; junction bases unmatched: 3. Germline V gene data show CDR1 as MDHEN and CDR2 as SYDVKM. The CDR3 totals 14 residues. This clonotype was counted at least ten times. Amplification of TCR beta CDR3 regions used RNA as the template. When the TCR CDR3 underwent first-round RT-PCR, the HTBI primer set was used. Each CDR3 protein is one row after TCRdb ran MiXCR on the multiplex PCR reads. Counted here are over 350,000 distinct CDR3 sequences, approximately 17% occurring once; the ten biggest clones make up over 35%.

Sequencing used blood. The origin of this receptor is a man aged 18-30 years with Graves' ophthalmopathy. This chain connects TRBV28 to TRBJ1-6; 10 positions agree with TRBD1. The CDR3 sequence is CASRETGGNSPLHF. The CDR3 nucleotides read TGTGCCAGCAGGGAGACAGGGGGCAATTCACCCCTCCACTTT.